This T cell receptor beta chain emerged from a study of CXCR3-negative and CXCR3-positive naive CD8 T cells. Study-wide points: A higher hydrophobicity marked the TRB CDR3s of CXCR3-positive naive cells versus CXCR3-negative naive cells.

A remark on this clonotype: No antigen is known for it.

It was by 5' RACE with UMI labels that the TRB cDNA libraries were prepared. After re-calling the 5' RACE reads, TCRdb lists one entry per CDR3 protein, DNA absent. The clone table shows about 150,000 distinct CDR3 sequences, with the ten largest holding just under 0.5%. Germline assignment: CDR1 SGDLS and CDR2 YYNGEE. CDR3 length: 12 residues. Sequencing used naive CXCR3+ CD8+ T cells from blood. Specified subset: CD45RO-CCR7+CD27+CD95- naive CD8+ T cells expressing CXCR3 (TNR3+). The rearrangement uses TRBV9 and TRBJ1-1. This sequence was found in a human donor in good health. Some clones in this sample may be carry-over from other donors' samples. The CDR3 is CASSVEDGEAFF. Complete variable domain (other parts from reference TRBV9 and TRBJ1-1): DSGVTQTPKHLITATGQRVTLRCSPRSGDLSVYWYQQSLDQGLQFLIQYYNGEERAKGNILERFSAQQFPDLHSELNLSSLELGDSALYFCASSVEDGEAFFGQGTRLTVV.